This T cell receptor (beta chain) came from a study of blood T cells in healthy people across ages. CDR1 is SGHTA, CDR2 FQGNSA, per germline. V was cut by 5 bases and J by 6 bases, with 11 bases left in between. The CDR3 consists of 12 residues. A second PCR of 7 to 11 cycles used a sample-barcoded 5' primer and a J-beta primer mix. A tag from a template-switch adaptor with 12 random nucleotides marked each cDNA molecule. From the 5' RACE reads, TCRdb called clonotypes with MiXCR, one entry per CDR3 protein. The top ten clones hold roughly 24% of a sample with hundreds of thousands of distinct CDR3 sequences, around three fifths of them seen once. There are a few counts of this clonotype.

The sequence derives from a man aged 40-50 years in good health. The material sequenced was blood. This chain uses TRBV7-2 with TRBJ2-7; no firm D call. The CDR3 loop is CASSRSGTEQYF. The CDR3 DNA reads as TGTGCCAGCAGCCGCTCTGGCACCGAGCAGTACTTC. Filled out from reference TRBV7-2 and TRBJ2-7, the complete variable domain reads GAGVSQSPSNKVTEKGKDVELRCDPISGHTALYWYRQSLGQGLEFLIYFQGNSAPDKSGLPSDRFSAERTGGSVSTLTIQRTQQEDSAVYLCASSRSGTEQYFGPGTRLTVT.